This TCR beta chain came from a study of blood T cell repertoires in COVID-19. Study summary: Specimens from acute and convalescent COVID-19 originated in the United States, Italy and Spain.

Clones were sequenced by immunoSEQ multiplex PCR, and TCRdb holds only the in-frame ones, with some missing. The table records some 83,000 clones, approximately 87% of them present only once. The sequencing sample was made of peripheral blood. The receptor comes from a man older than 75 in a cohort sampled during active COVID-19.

As DNA, the CDR3 is TGTGCCAGCAGCTCCGCGTCGGGAAACATTCAGTACTTC. This gives the protein CASSSASGNIQYF. V usage is TRBV7-9 and J usage is TRBJ2-4; D is unclear. Between the trimmed V and J ends, which lost 4 bases and 6 bases, there was a span of 10 bases. Germline CDR1 SEHNR, CDR2 FQNEAQ (reference sequence). The length of the CDR3 is 13 residues.